One sample yielded the 31 T cell receptor beta chains listed below, sequenced in a study of early T cells in non-severe SARS-CoV-2 infection. TCRdb processed the 5' RACE reads anew with MiXCR; each CDR3 protein has one entry. Of 40,000 or so distinct CDR3 sequences detected, 5.5% to 6.5% appear once; the ten largest clones hold under 15%. The specimen sequenced was whole blood. The receptors were sampled from an adult who was a healthcare worker with PCR-confirmed SARS-CoV-2 infection or an uninfected control (not recorded which).

At least ten counts were recorded for this clonotype. The genes are TRBV19 and TRBJ1-2; no clear D. Germline CDR1 and CDR2: LNHDA and SQIVND (reference sequence). This CDR3 has 13 residues. The V and J ends lost 0 bases and 4 bases respectively, with 6 bases between them. This chain's CDR3 is CASSIDLGYGYTF. The DNA for the CDR3 is TGTGCCAGTAGTATAGATCTGGGCTATGGCTACACCTTC.

At least ten counts were recorded for this clonotype. V and J are TRBV9 and TRBJ1-1; a weak D match, TRBD1 (6 bases). CDR3 length: 13 residues. Trimming left V 3 bases short and J 3 bases short, with 9 bases between. From germline, CDR1 is SGDLS and CDR2 YYNGEE. Here the CDR3 DNA reads TGTGCCAGCAGCGCGGACAGCTACACTGAAGCTTTCTTT. It specifies CASSADSYTEAFF.

Many counts were recorded for this clonotype. The genes are TRBV20-1 and TRBJ1-2, with D uncertain. V lost 2 bases and J 7 bases, leaving 11 bases between the germline ends. Germline lookup yields CDR1 DFQATT and CDR2 SNEGSKA (reference sequence). The CDR3 is 12 amino acids. This CDR3 reads CSARPSRRGYTF. CDR3 DNA sequence: TGCAGTGCTAGACCGTCAAGACGTGGCTACACCTTC.

Points on this clonotype: Given a much more abundant clone one base away, this may be a read error. The chain carries TRBV6-2 or TRBV6-3 and TRBJ1-2; 7 bases align to TRBD1. The CDR3 runs 16 residues. V lost 6 bases, J lost 4 bases, and 14 bases stayed unmatched. Germline-derived CDR1 and CDR2 are MNHEY and SVGEGT. The DNA for the CDR3 is TGTGCCAGCAGCTATTGGCCGGGACAGCCGAGCTATGGCTACACCTTC. Its protein is CASSYWPGQPSYGYTF.

The chain combines TRBV18 with TRBJ1-5; maybe TRBD1 (5 bases). V was trimmed by 6 bases and J by 7 bases, leaving 10 bases between them. The germline CDR1 and CDR2 sequences are KGHSH and LQKENI. This CDR3 region has 12 residues. The CDR3 here is CASSRDGQPQHF. CDR3 in DNA: TGTGCCAGCTCCCGGGACGGCCAGCCCCAGCATTTT.

The chain recombines TRBV7-8 with TRBJ2-2, with 10 bases identical to TRBD1. V shed 2 bases, J shed 5 bases, and the junction held 5 bases outside the gene matches. The CDR3 loop spans 16 amino acids. Looked up from germline, CDR1 is SGHVS and CDR2 is FQNEAQ. The CDR3 DNA is TGTGCCAGCAGCTTAAATGACAGGGGGCTGACCGGGGAGCTGTTTTTT. Amino acids: CASSLNDRGLTGELFF.

This clonotype has just a few counts. The rearrangement joins TRBV27 to TRBJ2-7; 8 bases are shared with TRBD2. V lost 0 bases and J lost 6; bases outside the gene matches: 7. Germline V gene sequence: CDR1 MNHEY, CDR2 SMNVEV (reference sequence). The CDR3 consists of 15 residues. The DNA of the CDR3 is TGTGCCAGCAGTTTATCGGGCGGGGGGATATCCGAGCAGTACTTC. It translates to CASSLSGGGISEQYF.

This clonotype showed up just a few times. The chain is built from TRBV10-2 and TRBJ2-3; possibly TRBD1 for D (6 bases). This CDR3 is 17 amino acids long. V lost 6 bases to trimming and J lost 4 bases, with 23 bases between them. Per germline, CDR1 WSHSY and CDR2 SAAADI. CDR3 DNA sequence: TGCGCCAGCAGGAGGGTTAAGGGGGACGGTTATTCAGATACGCAGTATTTT. Protein sequence: CASRRVKGDGYSDTQYF.

This clonotype was recorded many times. The chain uses TRBV7-9 and TRBJ2-1; unclear D gene. The V end lost 0 bases, the J end lost 9 bases, and 12 bases lay between the germline ends. Germline values: CDR1 SEHNR, CDR2 FQNEAQ (reference sequence). This CDR3 comprises 14 residues. The CDR3 nucleotides read TGTGCCAGCAGCTTAGCGACGCCGAAGGTTGAGCAGTTCTTC. Translated: CASSLATPKVEQFF.

This clonotype was recorded at least ten times. The chain has TRBV29-1 and TRBJ1-4; the D is unclear. The CDR3 is 18 amino acids. Trimming took 4 bases from V and 0 from J, leaving 21 bases between them. Germline CDR1 and CDR2: SQVTM and ANQGSEA. DNA of the CDR3: TGCAGCGTTGCCGGGATCACTAGAGGATTCGCAACTAATGAAAAACTGTTTTTT. Residues: CSVAGITRGFATNEKLFF.

There are a few counts of this clonotype. The V gene is TRBV5-1, the J gene TRBJ2-5; the match to TRBD2 covers 10 bases. J lost 2 bases, V lost 4 bases, and 11 bases had no gene match. There are 17 residues in the CDR3. Germline values: CDR1 SGHRS, CDR2 YFSETQ. The CDR3 DNA reads as TGCGCCAGCAGCGGAGGAGCTAGCGGGGGAGAACAAGAGACCCAGTACTTC. As protein: CASSGGASGGEQETQYF.

This clonotype was seen only a few times. This rearrangement joins TRBV11-2 to TRBJ2-3; D perhaps matches TRBD1 (6 bases). The CDR3 spans 15 residues. Trimming left V 6 bases short and J 0 bases short, with 13 bases between. The germline CDR1 and CDR2 sequences are SGHAT and FQNNGV. In DNA form, the CDR3 reads TGTGCCAGCAGACCCGACAGGCCTAGCACAGATACGCAGTATTTT. Translating it yields CASRPDRPSTDTQYF. Complete variable domain (other parts from reference TRBV11-2 and TRBJ2-3): EAGVAQSPRYKIIEKRQSVAFWCNPISGHATLYWYQQILGQGPKLLIQFQNNGVVDDSQLPKDRFSAERLKGVDSTLKIQPAKLEDSAVYLCASRPDRPSTDTQYFGPGTRLTVL.

This clonotype was counted a few times. CDR3 protein: CASCKGNTGELFF. Written as DNA, the CDR3 is TGTGCCAGCTGCAAGGGGAACACCGGGGAGCTGTTTTTT. The J gene is TRBJ2-2, the V gene TRBV6-5; no reliable D call. The length of the CDR3 is 13 residues. V lost 8 bases and J lost 1, with 8 bases in between. Germline-derived CDR1 and CDR2 are MNHEY and SVGAGI.

The sample holds many counts of this clonotype. The rearrangement uses TRBV4-3 and TRBJ2-6, with TRBD1 matching 7 bases. CDR1 is LGHNA, CDR2 YSLEER, per germline. The V and J ends lost 0 bases and 0 bases, in that order; junction bases with no gene match: 8. CDR3 length equals 19 residues. CDR3 DNA: TGCGCCAGCAGCCAAGATTTCCGGGGACAGACCTCTGGGGCCAACGTCCTGACTTTC. Protein product: CASSQDFRGQTSGANVLTF.

This clonotype has more than one count but fewer than ten. The V call is TRBV12-3 or TRBV12-4, the J call TRBJ1-1; D may be TRBD1 (6 bases). Trimming took 7 bases from V and 6 from J, leaving 18 bases between them. CDR3 length: 14 residues. The CDR3, as DNA: TGTGCCAGCACCCAAACGGGGGGCCGGGCTGAAGCTTTCTTT. The encoded protein is CASTQTGGRAEAFF.

V gene TRBV15 combines with J gene TRBJ2-1, with 10 bases matching TRBD2. CDR3 length equals 17 residues. Trimming cost V 2 bases and J 0 bases; bases outside gene matches: 4. Germline lookup yields CDR1 LNHNV and CDR2 YYDKDF (reference sequence). The CDR3 coding sequence is TGTGCCACCAGCAGATCGAGCGGGGGGGTCTCCTACAATGAGCAGTTCTTC. This encodes CATSRSSGGVSYNEQFF. Based on the CDR3 plus reference TRBV15 and TRBJ2-1, the full variable domain is DAMVIQNPRYQVTQFGKPVTLSCSQTLNHNVMYWYQQKSSQAPKLLFHYYDKDFNNEADTPDNFQSRRPNTSFCFLDIRSPGLGDTAMYLCATSRSSGGVSYNEQFFGPGTRLTVL.

This rearrangement joins TRBV11-2 to TRBJ2-5; D is undetermined. The V end was cut by 6 bases, the J end by 1 base, with 9 bases between. This CDR3 comprises 13 residues. Germline V gene lookup returns CDR1 SGHAT and CDR2 FQNNGV. CDR3 sequence: CASRKGLQETQYF. CDR3 DNA: TGTGCCAGCAGGAAAGGGCTCCAAGAGACCCAGTACTTC. Filled out from reference TRBV11-2 and TRBJ2-5, the complete variable domain reads EAGVAQSPRYKIIEKRQSVAFWCNPISGHATLYWYQQILGQGPKLLIQFQNNGVVDDSQLPKDRFSAERLKGVDSTLKIQPAKLEDSAVYLCASRKGLQETQYFGPGTRLLVL.

At least ten counts were recorded for this clonotype. The rearrangement uses TRBV7-9 and TRBJ2-7; D may be TRBD1 (6 bases). V dropped 1 base and J dropped 2 bases, with 12 bases sitting between them. CDR3 length equals 15 residues. Germline CDR1 reads SEHNR; CDR2 reads FQNEAQ (reference sequence). The CDR3, as DNA: TGTGCCAGCAGCTTAGATCTGGGACAAACCTACGAGCAGTACTTC. The encoded protein is CASSLDLGQTYEQYF.

The chain combines TRBV7-9 with TRBJ2-7, with 9 bases identical to TRBD1. The CDR3 runs 17 residues. V lost 1 base to trimming and J lost 7 bases; unmatched junction nucleotides: 14. Per the germline V gene, CDR1 is SEHNR and CDR2 is FQNEAQ (reference sequence). DNA of the CDR3: TGTGCCAGCAGCTTAGTCAGACGGACAGGGGATTCTCGAGAGCAGTACTTC. It encodes CASSLVRRTGDSREQYF.

This rearrangement joins TRBV7-2 to TRBJ2-7; D is unclear. Trimming pared 5 bases from V and 1 base from J, leaving 9 bases between. The CDR3 has 13 residues. Germline lookup yields CDR1 SGHTA and CDR2 FQGNSA. CDR3: CASSPRLSYEQYF. CDR3 sequence (DNA): TGTGCCAGCAGCCCAAGACTTTCCTACGAGCAGTACTTC.

This clonotype was found a few times. The chain employs TRBV25-1 and TRBJ1-2; D not certain. The V end was cut by 3 bases, the J end by 1 base, with 3 bases between. CDR1 and CDR2 from the germline V gene are MGHDK and SYGVNS. CDR3 length: 12 residues. The CDR3 loop reads CASSEHNYGYTF. The CDR3 nucleotides read TGTGCCAGCAGTGAGCATAACTATGGCTACACCTTC.

V gene TRBV6-2 or TRBV6-3 combines with J gene TRBJ2-1; 9 bases are shared with TRBD2. The V segment lost 9 bases and the J segment 9 bases; nucleotides outside the gene matches: 9. Germline values: CDR1 MNHEY, CDR2 SVGEGT. CDR3 length: 13 residues. The CDR3 region has the DNA TGTGCCAGTCGAGGGCGGGGGGGCCCTGAGCAGTTCTTC. It encodes CASRGRGGPEQFF.

V is TRBV7-6 and J is TRBJ2-5, with TRBD2 matching 7 bases. Per the germline V gene, CDR1 is SGHVS and CDR2 is FNYEAQ. CDR3 length: 14 residues. Germline trimming cut 5 bases from V and 4 bases from J; bases unmatched to any gene: 7. CDR3 nucleotide sequence: TGTGCCAGCAGCGCCACGGAGCGGGGAGAGACCCAGTACTTC. Residues: CASSATERGETQYF.

This clonotype was seen at least ten times. This chain links TRBV20-1 with TRBJ1-5; D call uncertain. Per germline, CDR1 DFQATT and CDR2 SNEGSKA (reference sequence). This CDR3 contains 12 residues. Trimming shortened V by 0 bases and J by 5 bases, and 5 bases separated the two germline ends. Here the CDR3 reads CSARDRHQPQHF. CDR3 bases: TGCAGTGCTAGAGATAGGCATCAGCCCCAGCATTTT.

This clonotype was observed many times. The chain couples TRBV27 to TRBJ2-3, with 8 positions matching TRBD1. Per the germline V gene, CDR1 is MNHEY and CDR2 is SMNVEV (reference sequence). The CDR3 runs to 18 residues. Trimming took 5 bases from V and 0 from J; bases not matched to a gene: 13. The CDR3 sequence: CASSGPGQDPSSTDTQYF. In DNA, the CDR3 is TGTGCCAGCAGTGGGCCGGGACAGGACCCTTCTAGCACAGATACGCAGTATTTT.

This sequence joins TRBV6-6 and TRBJ1-1; D ambiguous. V was cut by 4 bases and J by 11 bases, with 8 bases left in between. Germline CDR1 MNHNY, CDR2 SVGAGI (reference sequence). This CDR3 has 10 amino acids. CDR3 residues: CASSSRAAFF. CDR3 coding DNA: TGTGCCAGCAGTTCTCGGGCGGCTTTCTTT.

This clonotype has ten or more counts. This chain joins TRBV28 and TRBJ2-5; D gene unclear. The V gene's germline CDR1 is MDHEN and CDR2 SYDVKM. The CDR3 is 11 residues long. V lost 3 bases to trimming and J lost 5 bases, with 4 bases between them. The chain's CDR3 is CASSLLETQYF. CDR3 nucleotides: TGTGCCAGCAGTTTGTTGGAGACCCAGTACTTC.

This clonotype was found many times. The V gene is TRBV5-1, the J gene TRBJ2-2; unclear D gene. Germline CDR1 and CDR2: SGHRS and YFSETQ. V lost 3 bases and J lost 6, with 12 bases in between. CDR3 length equals 14 residues. In DNA form, the CDR3 reads TGCGCCAGCAGCTGGTCGAATAAGGCCGGGGAGCTGTTTTTT. Translating it yields CASSWSNKAGELFF.

This clonotype was counted a few times. The rearrangement uses TRBV3-1 and TRBJ1-1; TRBD1 matches 8 bases. CDR1 is LGHDT, CDR2 YNNKEL, per germline (reference sequence). This CDR3 spans 14 amino acids. Losses at the gene ends were 3 bases for V and 3 bases for J; bases not matched to a gene: 3. As DNA, the CDR3 is TGTGCCAGCAGCCATAGACAGGGGTACACTGAAGCTTTCTTT. As protein: CASSHRQGYTEAFF.

This clonotype was recorded at least ten times. The chain has TRBV6-1 and TRBJ2-6; 7 bases are shared with TRBD1. Germline V gene lookup returns CDR1 MNHNS and CDR2 SASEGT. The CDR3 consists of 15 residues. With V trimmed by 0 bases and J by 17 bases, 13 bases remained unmatched. CDR3 DNA: TGTGCCAGCAGTGAAGCAGCGTCGGACAGGCGCTATTTGACTTTC. Its translation is CASSEAASDRRYLTF.

V usage is TRBV6-5 and J usage is TRBJ2-3; D tentatively fits TRBD1 or TRBD2 (6 bases each). V dropped 2 bases and J dropped 1 base, with 7 bases sitting between them. The CDR3 is made up of 14 amino acids. Germline V gene lookup returns CDR1 MNHEY and CDR2 SVGAGI. The CDR3 protein is CASSYGGRTDTQYF. The CDR3 bases are TGTGCCAGCAGTTACGGGGGGCGCACAGATACGCAGTATTTT.